The source of this TCR beta chain is a study of preoperative IRX-2 immunotherapy in early breast cancer. Method: immunoSEQ multiplex PCR; TCRdb's copy keeps in-frame clones and lacks some. The table has roughly 99,000 clones, 86% seen once. The treatment denotes: preoperative locoregional IRX-2 cytokine immunotherapy. Preoperative locoregional IRX-2 cytokine immunotherapy was tested in the phase Ib source study. Sample: tumor tissue, taken after IRX-2 immunotherapy. This sequence was found in a human donor with breast cancer.

CDR3 coding DNA: TGTGCCAGCAGTTTGGGACAGAATAATGGCTACACCTTC. Translation gives CASSLGQNNGYTF. The V call is TRBV6-8, the J call TRBJ1-2; 7 nucleotides match TRBD1. The ends lost 4 bases at V and 6 bases at J; junction bases unmatched: 5. Germline CDR1 MNHGY, CDR2 SAAAGT. This CDR3 is built from 13 residues.